The source of this T cell receptor beta chain is a study of cytomegalovirus exposure and HLA in healthy donors. Germline V gene data show CDR1 as MNHEY and CDR2 as SVGAGI. This CDR3 has 11 residues. TCRdb's table, derived via immunoSEQ multiplex PCR, lists solely in-frame clones and lacks some. The table lists under 200,000 clones, approximately 89% of them singletons. Remarks on this clone: The junction does not match germline at one end; this may be a read error.

The clonotype originates from a young man in good health and CMV-seropositive. The V gene is TRBV6-5, the J gene TRBJ1-2, with TRBD1 matching 8 bases. The sequenced material came from PBMCs. The CDR3 region has the DNA TGTGCCAGCAGTTACTCGGGACAGGTCGCCTTC. It encodes CASSYSGQVAF.